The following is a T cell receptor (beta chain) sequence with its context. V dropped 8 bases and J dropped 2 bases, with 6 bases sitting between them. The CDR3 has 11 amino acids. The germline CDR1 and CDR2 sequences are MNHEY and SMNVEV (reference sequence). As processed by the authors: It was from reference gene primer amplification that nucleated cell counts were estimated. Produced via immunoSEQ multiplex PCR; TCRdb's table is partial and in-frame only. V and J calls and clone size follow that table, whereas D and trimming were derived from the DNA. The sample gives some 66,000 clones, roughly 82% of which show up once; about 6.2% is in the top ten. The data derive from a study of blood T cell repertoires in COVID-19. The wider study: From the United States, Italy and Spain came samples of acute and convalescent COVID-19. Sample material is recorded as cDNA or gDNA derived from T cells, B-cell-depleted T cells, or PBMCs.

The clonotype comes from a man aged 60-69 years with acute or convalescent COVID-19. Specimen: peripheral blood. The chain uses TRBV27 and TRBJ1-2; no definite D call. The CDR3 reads CASGINYGYTF. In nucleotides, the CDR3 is TGTGCCAGCGGCATCAACTATGGCTACACCTTC.